This TCR beta chain was captured by sequencing in a study of CD8 T cells in ankylosing spondylitis (TCRdb year 2017). At the level of the whole study: The study profiled T cell receptor beta repertoires in healthy donors and ankylosing spondylitis patients to find disease-linked TCR variants. Peripheral blood samples were taken, and synovial fluid was additionally collected from ankylosing spondylitis patients. The whole study cohort included 85 to 120 healthy donors and under 30 ankylosing spondylitis patients.

CDR1 and CDR2 (LGHNA, YNFKEQ) derive from the germline V gene. The CDR3 contains 15 residues, cysteine and phenylalanine counted. The read is trimmed to its CDR3 DNA, 45 bases read in frame from base 1. V is reduced by 0 bases and J by 2 bases, leaving a spacing of 8 bases between them. Here is what the overall study found, with its caveats: A TCR beta motif made up of fewer than 10 highly homologous amino acid variants appeared to be characteristic of blood from ankylosing spondylitis patients. The disease-linked clones showed a CD8+ phenotype and occurred at relatively low frequencies in peripheral blood. Some motif variants were previously reported in synovial fluid and blood of reactive arthritis patients, suggesting common disease-initiation mechanisms. The disease-linked clones were reported to be significantly enriched in matched synovial fluid samples from ankylosing spondylitis patients.

This clonotype showed up just a few times. Its antigen is currently not known. The record has no base qualities; no much larger clone is one base away. Reads for this sample came from an Illumina HiSeq 2500. Quantitative 5'-RACE with molecular barcodes was the method used to prepare the TCR beta libraries. Per the original workflow: A new computational method, built on a probabilistic model of VDJ rearrangement, was used to identify disease-linked TCR variants. TCRdb ran its own pipeline on the public reads, namely fastp trimming at Q25 and MiXCR clone calling, and kept in-frame beta chains. One record per CDR3 amino acid sequence lists the most common genes and DNA. TCRdb, not the authors, supplied the V and J calls. This sample gives under 950,000 distinct CDR3 sequences in total; 15% to 20% of them show up just once. About a fifth of the sample is held by the ten biggest clonotypes.

The sample taken for sequencing was blood, either unsorted or a sorted T cell fraction (not recorded which). The chain is encoded by TRBV4-2 joined to TRBJ1-3; TRBD1 might be the D gene, on 5 matching bases. The receptor was isolated from a male donor with ankylosing spondylitis. The CDR3 region reads CASSQEGGTGNTIYF. The DNA reads as follows: TGTGCCAGCAGCCAAGAGGGGGGGACTGGAAACACCATATATTTT.